Sequencing of this T cell receptor (beta chain) was carried out in a study of regulatory T cells in long-lasting Graves disease. Overall study results and limits: Those with persistent Graves' had less TCR diversity than newly diagnosed patients. TRBV28, TRBJ1-2 and TRBJ2-5 were segments that persistent disease favored. In persistent patients, shared public clonotypes (over 2,500) outnumbered those in new patients (nearly 1,000).

Specified time point: persistent/refractory GD, antithyroid drugs over 5 years with positive TRAb. RNA from PBMCs was the source of the TCR library. Germline V gene lookup returns CDR1 DFQATT and CDR2 SNEGSKA (reference sequence). With V trimmed by 5 bases and J by 7 bases, 5 bases remained unmatched. There are 15 residues in the CDR3. This clonotype appeared many times. Its specificity is unknown. Libraries of TCR beta came from iRepertoire HTBI primers plus Arm-PCR of CDR3 regions. Authors' methods: Gene usage covered over 55 TRBV and some 13 TRBJ segments. TCRdb re-derived calls from the multiplex PCR reads in MiXCR, one entry per CDR3 protein. These V and J calls derive from TCRdb rather than the authors' analysis. Found here are around 400,000 distinct CDR3 sequences, about 25% of them singletons; the top ten hold about 27%.

This sample comprised peripheral blood mononuclear cells (PBMCs), obtained when the disease was refractory, from a patient treated with antithyroid drugs. V is TRBV20-1 and J is TRBJ2-1, with 16 bases aligning to TRBD2. The receptor's source is a female donor with Graves disease. The CDR3 spells CSAGPGLAGGNEQFF. The CDR3 DNA reads as TGCAGTGCTGGGCCGGGACTAGCGGGAGGGAATGAGCAGTTCTTC.